Listed here are 16 T cell receptor beta chains from one sample, sequenced in a study of blood T cell repertoires in COVID-19 (dated by TCRdb to the early 2020s). Receptor amplification or capture employed the immunoSEQ multiplex PCR assay. TCRdb obtained this table from immuneACCESS and retained in-frame rearrangements with V and J assigned. These tables miss some clones; where compared with another copy, unresolved V genes account for less than half of the shortfall, and the remainder is unexplained. The sample table holds roughly 200,000 clones, of which roughly 90% were seen once. The leading ten clones occupy 1.5% to 2% of the sample. Sequenced material: peripheral blood. These receptors were obtained from a man between 70 and 80 years old with acute or convalescent COVID-19.

The chain uses TRBV7-2 and TRBJ2-1; 10 bases match TRBD2. CDR3 length: 15 residues. The trim removed 4 bases at V and 8 bases at J, leaving 8 bases unmatched. Germline V gene lookup returns CDR1 SGHTA and CDR2 FQGNSA. The CDR3 sequence: CASSSQWGLAHEQFF. CDR3 sequence (DNA): TGTGCCAGCAGCTCCCAATGGGGACTAGCGCATGAGCAGTTCTTC. The whole variable domain, remainder taken from reference TRBV7-2 and TRBJ2-1, is GAGVSQSPSNKVTEKGKDVELRCDPISGHTALYWYRQSLGQGLEFLIYFQGNSAPDKSGLPSDRFSAERTGGSVSTLTIQRTQQEDSAVYLCASSSQWGLAHEQFFGPGTRLTVL.

The V gene is TRBV19, the J gene TRBJ2-3, with 13 bases lining up with TRBD2. The junction had 11 bases not matched to a gene; V was cut back by 6 bases and J by 8 bases. Germline lookup yields CDR1 LNHDA and CDR2 SQIVND (reference sequence). The CDR3 is 16 amino acids. The CDR3 region is CASSPWTSGSGATQYF. CDR3 sequence (DNA): TGTGCCAGTAGCCCTTGGACTAGCGGGAGTGGAGCTACGCAGTATTTT.

The rearrangement links TRBV5-4 to TRBJ2-3; 9 nucleotides align to TRBD2. The ends lost 4 bases at V and 2 bases at J; junction bases unmatched: 5. CDR1 SGHNT and CDR2 YYREEE come from the germline V gene (reference sequence). The CDR3 totals 15 residues. CDR3 coding DNA: TGTGCCAGCAGCACAGCGGGAGGCCTCACAGATACGCAGTATTTT. Translated: CASSTAGGLTDTQYF.

The CDR3 region is CASSPPGQGPNGYGYTF. The CDR3 DNA follows: TGTGCCAGCTCACCACCGGGACAGGGGCCTAATGGCTATGGCTACACCTTC. J is TRBJ1-2 and V is TRBV18, with 10 nucleotides matching TRBD1. V gave up 0 bases and J gave up 4 bases; unmatched junction bases: 8. The CDR3 has 17 amino acids. Germline CDR1 and CDR2: KGHSH and LQKENI.

V is TRBV5-1 and J is TRBJ2-7, with 9 nucleotides matching TRBD1. CDR1 and CDR2 from the germline V gene are SGHRS and YFSETQ. V shed 0 bases, J shed 4 bases, and the junction held 2 bases outside the gene matches. This CDR3 has 14 amino acids. The CDR3 bases are TGCGCCAGCAGCTTGGACAGGGGGCTGTACGAGCAGTACTTC. Protein sequence: CASSLDRGLYEQYF.

The chain carries TRBV18 and TRBJ1-4; 7 bases are a match to TRBD1. The CDR3 contains 16 residues. The germline gives CDR1 KGHSH, CDR2 LQKENI. Losses at the gene ends were 3 bases for V and 7 bases for J; bases not matched to a gene: 11. The CDR3 sequence: CASSPNTGTASEKLFF. The CDR3 DNA is TGTGCCAGCTCACCCAACACCGGGACAGCGAGTGAAAAACTGTTTTTT.

The gene calls are TRBV7-2 and TRBJ2-7, with TRBD1 identical over 8 bases. The CDR3 spans 16 residues. The junction had 12 bases not matched to a gene; V was cut back by 6 bases and J by 2 bases. Per the germline V gene, CDR1 is SGHTA and CDR2 is FQGNSA. The CDR3 sequence is CASSPPNRGYTYEQYF. The CDR3 DNA follows: TGTGCCAGCAGTCCCCCCAACAGGGGGTATACCTACGAGCAGTACTTC. Combining the CDR3 with reference TRBV7-2 and TRBJ2-7 gives the whole variable domain GAGVSQSPSNKVTEKGKDVELRCDPISGHTALYWYRQSLGQGLEFLIYFQGNSAPDKSGLPSDRFSAERTGGSVSTLTIQRTQQEDSAVYLCASSPPNRGYTYEQYFGPGTRLTVT.

The genes are TRBV27 and TRBJ2-7; D gene uncertain. The CDR3 length is 15 residues. Trimming took 0 bases from V and 4 from J, leaving 13 bases between them. In germline, CDR1 is MNHEY, CDR2 SMNVEV (reference sequence). For the CDR3, the DNA is TGTGCCAGCAGTTTATCAACCAGTTCCCGATACGAGCAGTACTTC. Translating gives CASSLSTSSRYEQYF.

V gene TRBV27 combines with J gene TRBJ1-2, with unresolved D. Germline V gene data show CDR1 as MNHEY and CDR2 as SMNVEV (reference sequence). V was clipped by 2 bases and J by 0 bases, with 10 bases between them. CDR3 length: 15 amino acids. CDR3 region: CASSLKAGANYGYTF. The CDR3 DNA is TGTGCCAGCAGTTTAAAGGCGGGCGCTAACTATGGCTACACCTTC.

This chain connects TRBV27 to TRBJ1-6; TRBD1 matches 9 bases. Per the germline V gene, CDR1 is MNHEY and CDR2 is SMNVEV (reference sequence). Germline trimming cut 6 bases from V and 0 bases from J; bases unmatched to any gene: 12. The CDR3 consists of 19 residues. DNA of the CDR3: TGTGCCAGCAGGTCCTTAGGACAGGGGTACCACTCCTATAATTCACCCCTCCACTTT. It specifies CASRSLGQGYHSYNSPLHF.

The CDR3 DNA reads TGCGCCAGCAGCCAAGAAGGTCCGACAGTCAATAATTCACCCCTCCACTTT. It is translated as CASSQEGPTVNNSPLHF. V is TRBV4-3 and J is TRBJ1-6, with D possibly TRBD1 on 5 matching bases. Per germline, CDR1 LGHNA and CDR2 YSLEER. V lost 0 bases and J 5 bases, leaving 14 bases between the germline ends. CDR3 size: 17 residues.

This chain connects TRBV7-3 to TRBJ1-3; the D is unclear. Trimming stripped 5 bases from V and 0 bases from J, with 11 bases between. The CDR3 is 15 residues long. The germline V gene has CDR1 SGHTA and CDR2 FQGTGA. CDR3 sequence (DNA): TGTGCCAGCAGCCTTTTAGGAGGCTCTGGAAACACCATATATTTT. Protein product: CASSLLGGSGNTIYF.

The V gene is TRBV28, the J gene TRBJ2-3; TRBD1 might be the D (5 bases). The CDR3 totals 13 residues. V lost 5 bases to trimming and J lost 0 bases, with 6 bases between them. Germline CDR1 reads MDHEN; CDR2 reads SYDVKM. CDR3 amino acids: CASSPGSTDTQYF. For the CDR3, the DNA is TGTGCCAGCAGTCCAGGGAGCACAGATACGCAGTATTTT.

The chain couples TRBV29-1 to TRBJ1-2, with a weak D call TRBD1 (5 bases). The CDR3 extends over 12 amino acids. Trimming took 4 bases from V and 0 from J, leaving 6 bases between them. Germline V gene data show CDR1 as SQVTM and CDR2 as ANQGSEA. The CDR3 loop reads CSVGQTNYGYTF. Here the CDR3 DNA reads TGCAGCGTTGGACAGACTAACTATGGCTACACCTTC.

The chain recombines TRBV10-3 with TRBJ1-2; 7 bases match TRBD1. The germline V gene encodes CDR1 ENHRY and CDR2 SYGVKD. V was pared by 6 bases and J by 1 base, with 14 bases of the junction left unmatched. The CDR3 runs 17 residues. CDR3: CAISPLGQQIFNYGYTF. CDR3 nucleotide sequence: TGTGCCATCAGCCCTTTGGGACAGCAAATTTTTAACTATGGCTACACCTTC.

The chain carries TRBV3-1 (or the pseudogene TRBV3-2) and TRBJ2-3, with TRBD2 matching over 9 bases. This CDR3 region has 16 residues. Germline V gene lookup returns CDR1 LGHDT and CDR2 YNNKEL (reference sequence). Germline trimming cut 4 bases from V and 4 bases from J; bases unmatched to any gene: 9. In DNA form, the CDR3 reads TGTGCCAGCAGCCGACAAGCGGGGGGCTACCCAGATACGCAGTATTTT. As protein: CASSRQAGGYPDTQYF.